This TCR beta chain is from a study of blood T cell repertoires in COVID-19. Study at large: The United States, Italy and Spain provided the acute and convalescent COVID-19 samples. Sample material is recorded as cDNA or gDNA derived from T cells, B-cell-depleted T cells, or PBMCs.

The germline gives CDR1 LGHNA, CDR2 YNFKEQ. V dropped 1 base and J dropped 7; count of bases not matched to a gene: 16. The CDR3 extends over 18 amino acids. Original methodology: Reference gene primer amplification gave nucleated cell count estimates. Clones were read by immunoSEQ multiplex PCR, and TCRdb kept only the in-frame ones, dropping some. V, J and clone size reflect that table, while D and trimming were determined from the DNA. This table has tens of thousands of clones, approximately 90% appearing once. Sequences were obtained from peripheral blood. The chain carries TRBV4-2 and TRBJ2-1; 7 nucleotides line up with TRBD1. This receptor was taken from a man at least 80 years old with acute or convalescent COVID-19. CDR3 in DNA: TGTGCCAGCAGCCAAGCGATTAGGGGGCCTCGGTCGGGAAATGAGCAGTTCTTC. Protein product: CASSQAIRGPRSGNEQFF.